What follows are 9 T cell receptor beta chains derived from one specimen sequenced in a study of response to subunit inactivated influenza vaccine (dated by TCRdb to the late 2010s). The library was obtained by RT-PCR. The instrument was an Illumina HiSeq 2500. TCRdb ran its own pipeline on the public reads, namely fastp trimming at Q25 and MiXCR clone calling, and kept in-frame beta chains. Each CDR3 protein appears once, grouped with its most common genes and DNA. The sample has about 570,000 distinct CDR3 sequences on record, 11% of them singletons. The top ten clones comprise 8% to 13% of the sample. These same records also appear under a second study, on T cells expressing NK-cell markers. Reported in the second study: TCR beta cDNA libraries were prepared using 5'RACE template switching, which introduced a universal primer site and unique molecular identifiers.

The sequencing here drew on PBMCs from blood, taken on the day of vaccination. The receptors originated from a middle-aged man who received an inactivated influenza vaccine. Donor details come from another sample of the same person, matched by shared clones.

V is TRBV4-3 and J is TRBJ2-2; no firm D call. In germline, CDR1 is LGHNA, CDR2 YSLEER. The CDR3 has 14 amino acids. The V end lost 1 base, the J end lost 2 bases, and 5 bases lay between the germline ends. CDR3 amino acids: CASSQGLNTGELFF. The CDR3 DNA reads as TGCGCCAGCAGCCAAGGCTTAAACACCGGGGAGCTGTTTTTT.

This clonotype was seen more than once but under ten times. The V and J genes are TRBV18 and TRBJ1-4; D is perhaps TRBD1 (6 bases). The CDR3 covers 14 residues. The V gene lost 1 base and the J gene lost 8 bases, with 11 bases spanning the gap. The germline V gene encodes CDR1 KGHSH and CDR2 LQKENI. This CDR3 reads CASSPLRGGEKLFF. In DNA, the CDR3 is TGTGCCAGCTCACCACTCAGGGGAGGAGAAAAACTGTTTTTT.

The V gene is TRBV20-1, the J gene TRBJ2-5, with TRBD2 matching over 8 bases. Per the germline V gene, CDR1 is DFQATT and CDR2 is SNEGSKA (reference sequence). This CDR3 has 13 amino acids. V trimming: 3 bases; J trimming: 4 bases; junction bases outside the gene matches: 4. The CDR3 sequence is CSASVGGAETQYF. The CDR3 coding sequence is TGCAGTGCTAGCGTCGGGGGGGCAGAGACCCAGTACTTC.

This clonotype was seen many times. The V and J genes are TRBV29-1 and TRBJ2-5; 9 bases fit TRBD1. The CDR3 loop spans 15 amino acids. CDR1 is SQVTM, CDR2 ANQGSEA, per germline. V shed 6 bases, J shed 0 bases, and the junction held 8 bases outside the gene matches. CDR3 in amino acids: CSVDPGTGNQETQYF. CDR3 bases: TGCAGCGTAGACCCCGGGACAGGGAACCAAGAGACCCAGTACTTC.

This clonotype was recorded many times. V and J are TRBV12-3 or TRBV12-4 and TRBJ2-4; D might be TRBD1 (6 bases). The V gene lost 6 bases and the J gene lost 7 bases, with 13 bases spanning the gap. This CDR3 spans 13 amino acids. CDR3 sequence reads: CASRASDRNIQYF. CDR3 DNA: TGTGCCAGCAGGGCTTCTGACAGGAACATTCAGTACTTC.

The gene calls are TRBV7-9 and TRBJ2-1; no reliable D call. Trimming left V 1 base short and J 9 bases short, with 10 bases between. From germline, CDR1 is SEHNR and CDR2 FQNEAQ (reference sequence). This CDR3 is 13 amino acids long. The CDR3 sequence is CASSLEWGGEQFF. The DNA of the CDR3 is TGTGCCAGCAGCTTAGAGTGGGGTGGTGAGCAGTTCTTC.

This clonotype was observed once. J is TRBJ2-5 and V is TRBV4-3; 7 nucleotides agree with TRBD2. The CDR3 sequence is 14 residues long. Germline lookup yields CDR1 LGHNA and CDR2 YSLEER. With V trimmed by 0 bases and J by 7 bases, 5 bases remained unmatched. The CDR3 bases are TGCGCCAGCAGCCAAGATGGGAGGGGCGGGACCCAGTACTTC. Translating gives CASSQDGRGGTQYF.

The genes are TRBV28 and TRBJ2-5; a possible D gene is TRBD1 (6 bases). The V gene's germline CDR1 is MDHEN and CDR2 SYDVKM. The CDR3 loop spans 14 amino acids. With 8 bases removed from V and 8 bases from J, the gap between germline ends came to 21 bases. The CDR3 reads CASYSTGKGDTQYF. The CDR3 DNA follows: TGTGCCAGCTATTCTACAGGGAAGGGAGATACCCAGTACTTC.

In its sample, this clonotype was seen many times. The chain uses TRBV5-1 and TRBJ2-1; maybe TRBD2 (5 bases). Between the trimmed V and J ends, which lost 0 bases and 5 bases, there was a span of 9 bases. Per the germline V gene, CDR1 is SGHRS and CDR2 is YFSETQ. The CDR3 loop spans 14 amino acids. The CDR3 is CASSLEGLNNEQFF. Here the CDR3 DNA reads TGCGCCAGCAGCTTGGAAGGACTTAACAATGAGCAGTTCTTC.